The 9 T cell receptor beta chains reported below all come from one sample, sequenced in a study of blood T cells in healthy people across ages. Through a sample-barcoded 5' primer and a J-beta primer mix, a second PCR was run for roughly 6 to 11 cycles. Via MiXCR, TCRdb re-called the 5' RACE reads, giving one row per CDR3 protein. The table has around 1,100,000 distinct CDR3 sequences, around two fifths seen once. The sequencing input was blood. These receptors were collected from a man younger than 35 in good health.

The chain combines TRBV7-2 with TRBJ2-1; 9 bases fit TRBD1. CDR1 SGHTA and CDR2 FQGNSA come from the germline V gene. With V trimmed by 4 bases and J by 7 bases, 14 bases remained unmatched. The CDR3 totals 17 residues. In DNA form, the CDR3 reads TGTGCCAGCAGCTCCACCCAAACCGGGACAGGGATTAATGAGCAGTTCTTC. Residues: CASSSTQTGTGINEQFF.

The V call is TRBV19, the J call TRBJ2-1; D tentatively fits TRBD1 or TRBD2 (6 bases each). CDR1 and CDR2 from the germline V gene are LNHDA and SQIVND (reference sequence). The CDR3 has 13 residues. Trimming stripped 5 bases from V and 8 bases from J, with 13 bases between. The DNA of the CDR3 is TGTGCCAGTAGTCAGTGGGGGGCCTATGAGCAGTTCTTC. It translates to CASSQWGAYEQFF.

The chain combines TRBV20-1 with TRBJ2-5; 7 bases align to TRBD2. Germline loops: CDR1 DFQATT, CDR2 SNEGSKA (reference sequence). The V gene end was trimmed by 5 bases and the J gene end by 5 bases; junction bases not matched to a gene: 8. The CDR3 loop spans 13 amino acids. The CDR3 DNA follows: TGCAGTGCTTATACTAGCGTCGAGGAGACCCAGTACTTC. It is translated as CSAYTSVEETQYF.

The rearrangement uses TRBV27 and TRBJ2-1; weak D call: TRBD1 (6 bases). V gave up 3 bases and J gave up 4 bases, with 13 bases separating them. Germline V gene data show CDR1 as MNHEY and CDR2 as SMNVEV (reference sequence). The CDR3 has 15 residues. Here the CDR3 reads CASSFRQAIYNEQFF. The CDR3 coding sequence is TGTGCCAGCAGTTTCCGACAGGCAATATACAATGAGCAGTTCTTC.

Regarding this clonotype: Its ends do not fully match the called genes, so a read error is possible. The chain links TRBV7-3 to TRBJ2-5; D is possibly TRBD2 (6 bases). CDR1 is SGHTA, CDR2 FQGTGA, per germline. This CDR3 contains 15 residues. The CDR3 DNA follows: TGTGCCAGCAGCCTAACGGGGGATTTGTGGGAGACCCAGTACTTC. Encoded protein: CASSLTGDLWETQYF.

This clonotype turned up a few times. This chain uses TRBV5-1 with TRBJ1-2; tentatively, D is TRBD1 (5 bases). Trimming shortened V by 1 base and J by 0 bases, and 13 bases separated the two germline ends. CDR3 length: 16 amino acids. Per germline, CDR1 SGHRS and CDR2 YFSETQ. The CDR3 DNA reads TGCGCCAGCAGCTTGAATGGGGCAGGAGCTAACTATGGCTACACCTTC. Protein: CASSLNGAGANYGYTF.

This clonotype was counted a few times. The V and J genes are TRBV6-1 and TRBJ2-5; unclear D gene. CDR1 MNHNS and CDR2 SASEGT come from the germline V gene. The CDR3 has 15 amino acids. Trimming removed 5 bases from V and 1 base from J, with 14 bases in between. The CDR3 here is CASSPRRTSQETQYF. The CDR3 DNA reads TGTGCCAGCAGTCCCCGTAGGACGAGCCAAGAGACCCAGTACTTC.

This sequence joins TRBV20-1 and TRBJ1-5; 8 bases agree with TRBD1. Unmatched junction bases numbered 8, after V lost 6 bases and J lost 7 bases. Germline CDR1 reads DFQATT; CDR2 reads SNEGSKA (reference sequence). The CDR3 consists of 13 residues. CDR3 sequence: CSAKGQAGQPQHF. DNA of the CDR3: TGCAGTGCCAAGGGACAGGCGGGCCAGCCCCAGCATTTT.

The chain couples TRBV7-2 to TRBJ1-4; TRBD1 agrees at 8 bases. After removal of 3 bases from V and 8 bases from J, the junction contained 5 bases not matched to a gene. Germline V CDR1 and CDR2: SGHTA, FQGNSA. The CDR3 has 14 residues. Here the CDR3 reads CASSFGQGREKLFF. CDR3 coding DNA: TGTGCCAGCAGCTTCGGACAGGGTCGGGAAAAACTGTTTTTT.